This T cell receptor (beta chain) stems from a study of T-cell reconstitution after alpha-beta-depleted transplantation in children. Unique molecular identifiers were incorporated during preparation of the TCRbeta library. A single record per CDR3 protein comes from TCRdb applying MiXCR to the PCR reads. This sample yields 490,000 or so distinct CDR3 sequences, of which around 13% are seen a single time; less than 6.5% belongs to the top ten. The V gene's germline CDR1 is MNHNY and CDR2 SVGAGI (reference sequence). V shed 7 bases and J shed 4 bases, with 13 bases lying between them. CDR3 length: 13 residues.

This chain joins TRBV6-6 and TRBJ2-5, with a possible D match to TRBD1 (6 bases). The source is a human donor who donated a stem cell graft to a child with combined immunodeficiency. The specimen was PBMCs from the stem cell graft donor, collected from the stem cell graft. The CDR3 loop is CASTQQGGETQYF. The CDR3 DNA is TGTGCCAGCACCCAACAGGGTGGAGAGACCCAGTACTTC.